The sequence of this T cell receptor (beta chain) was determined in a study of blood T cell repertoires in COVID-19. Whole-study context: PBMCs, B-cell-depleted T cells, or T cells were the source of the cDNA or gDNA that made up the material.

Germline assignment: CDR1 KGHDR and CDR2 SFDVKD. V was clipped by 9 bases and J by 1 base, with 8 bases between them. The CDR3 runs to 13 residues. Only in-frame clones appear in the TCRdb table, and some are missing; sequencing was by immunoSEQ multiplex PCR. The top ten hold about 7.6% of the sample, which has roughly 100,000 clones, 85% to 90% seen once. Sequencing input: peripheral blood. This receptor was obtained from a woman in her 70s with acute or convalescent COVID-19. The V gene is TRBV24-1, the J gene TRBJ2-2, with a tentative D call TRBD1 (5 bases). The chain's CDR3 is CATSDKNTGELFF. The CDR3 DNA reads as TGTGCCACCTCGGACAAGAACACCGGGGAGCTGTTTTTT.